The 20 T cell receptor beta chains given below trace back to one sample, sequenced in a study of cytomegalovirus exposure and HLA in healthy donors. Primers: 60 Vbeta forward and 13 Jbeta reverse. TCRdb's copy holds only in-frame clones and misses some; the assay was immunoSEQ multiplex PCR. The repertoire holds hundreds of thousands of clones, with 85% as singletons. Sequencing was performed on PBMCs. The receptors shown here come from a girl aged 2 to 9 in good health and CMV-seronegative.

The CDR3 sequence is CASRGQGALETQYF. CDR3 nucleotide sequence: TGTGCCAGCAGGGGACAGGGGGCTCTAGAGACCCAGTACTTC. The V call is TRBV28, the J call TRBJ2-5; 12 bases are a match to TRBD1. The CDR3 contains 14 residues. Unmatched junction bases numbered 3, after V lost 6 bases and J lost 4 bases. Germline V gene lookup returns CDR1 MDHEN and CDR2 SYDVKM.

Written as DNA, the CDR3 is TGTGCCAGCAGTTACCCGGGGACAGAACGCTCGGGCTACACCTTC. It codes for CASSYPGTERSGYTF. The rearrangement links TRBV6-6 to TRBJ1-2; 7 nucleotides match TRBD1. Trimming at V came to 2 bases and at J to 8 bases, leaving 11 bases not matched to a gene. The CDR3 extends over 15 amino acids. Germline assignment: CDR1 MNHNY and CDR2 SVGAGI (reference sequence).

This chain joins TRBV5-4 and TRBJ2-5; weak D call: TRBD2 (6 bases). The end of the DNA fits TRBJ2-7 better, so the J call may be wrong. CDR3 length: 14 amino acids. CDR1 is SGHNT and CDR2 is YYREEE in the germline V gene (reference sequence). The CDR3 protein is CASSLQTSRYEQYF. CDR3 DNA sequence: TGTGCCAGCAGCCTCCAGACTAGTCGGTACGAGCAGTACTTC.

In this sample, this clone turned up a few times. The CDR3 nucleotides read TGTGCCAGCAGCCCGCAGGGGCCCCTTAAGATTGGCTACACCTTC. This translates into CASSPQGPLKIGYTF. The genes are TRBV2 and TRBJ1-2; a possible D gene is TRBD1 (6 bases). V shed 6 bases and J shed 7 bases, with 21 bases lying between them. Germline V lookup: CDR1 SNHLY, CDR2 FYNNEI. The CDR3 is 15 amino acids.

The chain employs TRBV19 and TRBJ1-2; TRBD1 matches 8 bases. The germline V gene has CDR1 LNHDA and CDR2 SQIVND (reference sequence). V trimming: 3 bases; J trimming: 3 bases; junction bases outside the gene matches: 6. The CDR3 loop spans 15 amino acids. CDR3 nucleotide sequence: TGTGCCAGTAGTATCCCAGGGGGCCGGGACTATGGCTACACCTTC. It translates to CASSIPGGRDYGYTF.

The chain combines TRBV29-1 with TRBJ1-3, with a weak D call TRBD1 (6 bases). V was clipped by 7 bases and J by 12 bases, with 16 bases between them. The CDR3 covers 11 residues. Per the germline V gene, CDR1 is SQVTM and CDR2 is ANQGSEA. The CDR3 nucleotides are TGCAGCGCTATGGACAGCCCGTTCATATATTTT. Its protein product is CSAMDSPFIYF.

The chain has TRBV6-1 and TRBJ2-3; TRBD1 aligns across 7 bases. CDR3 length equals 15 residues. CDR1 MNHNS and CDR2 SASEGT come from the germline V gene. V shed 6 bases and J 4 bases; nucleotides not matched to a gene: 10. CDR3 DNA: TGTGCCAGCAGAGAGAACAGGGGAGCCCCAGATACGCAGTATTTT. Its protein product is CASRENRGAPDTQYF.

The chain employs TRBV7-3 and TRBJ1-1, with TRBD1 as a possible D gene (5 bases). This CDR3 has 15 residues. Germline CDR1 and CDR2: SGHTA and FQGTGA. The V and J ends lost 3 bases and 1 base respectively, with 12 bases between them. The CDR3 here is CASSLGPGGNTEAFF. The CDR3 nucleotides read TGTGCCAGCAGCTTGGGGCCGGGAGGGAACACTGAAGCTTTCTTT.

The chain is built from TRBV2 and TRBJ1-5; D is undetermined. Germline lookup yields CDR1 SNHLY and CDR2 FYNNEI. The CDR3 loop spans 15 amino acids. Deletions cut 0 bases from V and 3 bases from J, with 9 bases between. The chain's CDR3 is CASSEAAPVNQPQHF. In DNA, the CDR3 is TGTGCCAGCAGTGAAGCAGCGCCAGTCAATCAGCCCCAGCATTTT.

This CDR3 is CASSDPLAGGYEQYF. DNA of the CDR3: TGCGCCAGCAGTGACCCACTAGCGGGAGGCTACGAGCAGTACTTC. V and J are TRBV10-1 and TRBJ2-7; 12 nucleotides agree with TRBD2. CDR1 WNHNN and CDR2 SYGVQD come from the germline V gene (reference sequence). V gave up 3 bases and J gave up 3 bases; unmatched junction bases: 3. The CDR3 runs 15 residues.

This clone has just one count. The chain has TRBV27 and TRBJ1-1; tentatively, D is TRBD1 (5 bases). CDR1 MNHEY and CDR2 SMNVEV come from the germline V gene (reference sequence). The CDR3 extends over 15 amino acids. V lost 8 bases, J lost 1 base, and 17 bases lay in between. The CDR3 region is CASLPSTAKNTEAFF. DNA of the CDR3: TGTGCCAGCCTCCCGTCGACAGCCAAGAACACTGAAGCTTTCTTT.

The rearrangement uses TRBV5-1 and TRBJ2-1, with TRBD1 identical over 8 bases. V shed 2 bases and J 4 bases; nucleotides not matched to a gene: 2. The CDR3 loop spans 14 amino acids. CDR1 and CDR2 (germline): SGHRS, YFSETQ. CDR3 nucleotide sequence: TGCGCCAGCAGCTTACAGGGGGGATACAATGAGCAGTTCTTC. Amino acid sequence: CASSLQGGYNEQFF.

This clone appeared a single time. V is TRBV27 and J is TRBJ1-2; 7 nucleotides agree with TRBD1. Germline CDR1 and CDR2: MNHEY and SMNVEV (reference sequence). The CDR3 covers 14 residues. The J segment lost 3 bases and the V segment lost 6 bases, leaving 7 bases of the junction unmatched. The CDR3 reads CASSSTGVDYGYTF. The CDR3 region has the DNA TGTGCCAGCAGCTCTACAGGGGTTGACTATGGCTACACCTTC.

This clone was counted a few times. The chain recombines TRBV27 with TRBJ1-6; D is undetermined. From germline, CDR1 is MNHEY and CDR2 SMNVEV (reference sequence). Trimming removed 4 bases at V and 4 bases at J, with 8 bases between. This CDR3 has 14 amino acids. CDR3 DNA sequence: TGTGCCAGCAGTTATCAGGCGTATAATTCACCCCTCCACTTT. It is translated as CASSYQAYNSPLHF.

The V call is TRBV12-5, the J call TRBJ2-2; TRBD2 is a possible D gene (5 bases). This CDR3 spans 16 amino acids. Between the trimmed V and J ends, which lost 7 bases and 0 bases, there was a span of 15 bases. The germline V gene has CDR1 LGHNT and CDR2 FRNRAP. The CDR3 region is CASVKRAGANTGELFF. The CDR3 DNA reads TGTGCTAGTGTAAAGAGGGCCGGTGCGAACACCGGGGAGCTGTTTTTT. Full variable domain (rest looked up from reference TRBV12-5 and TRBJ2-2): DARVTQTPRHKVTEMGQEVTMRCQPILGHNTVFWYRQTMMQGLELLAYFRNRAPLDDSGMPKDRFSAEMPDATLATLKIQPSEPRDSAVYFCASVKRAGANTGELFFGEGSRLTVL.

V usage is TRBV25-1 and J usage is TRBJ2-2; 14 nucleotides align to TRBD2. The CDR3 totals 16 residues. Germline CDR1 MGHDK, CDR2 SYGVNS. V lost 1 base, J lost 6 bases, and 1 base stayed unmatched. The CDR3 DNA reads TGTGCCAGCAGTGAATGGGGACTAGCGGGAGCCGGGGAGCTGTTTTTT. Translated: CASSEWGLAGAGELFF.

The chain links TRBV30 to TRBJ1-5, with 7 bases aligning to TRBD1. The trim removed 1 base at V and 6 bases at J, leaving 3 bases unmatched. The length of the CDR3 is 13 residues. CDR1 and CDR2 from the germline V gene are GTSNPN and SVGIG (reference sequence). The CDR3 here is CAWSGGGGQPQHF. CDR3 bases: TGTGCCTGGAGTGGAGGGGGCGGTCAGCCCCAGCATTTT.

V and J are TRBV7-9 and TRBJ1-5; D unclear. CDR3 length: 16 amino acids. V was pared by 1 base and J by 0 bases, with 10 bases between. Germline CDR1 is SEHNR and CDR2 is FQNEAQ (reference sequence). CDR3 residues: CASSLGSGNSNQPQHF. CDR3 DNA sequence: TGTGCCAGCAGCTTAGGGTCAGGTAATAGCAATCAGCCCCAGCATTTT.

The chain couples TRBV28 to TRBJ1-5; tentative D call: TRBD1 (6 bases). Trimming removed 4 bases at V and 1 base at J, with 14 bases between. The germline V gene has CDR1 MDHEN and CDR2 SYDVKM. This CDR3 has 16 residues. The CDR3 sequence is CASSSPGEGSNQPQHF. CDR3 nucleotides: TGTGCCAGCAGTTCCCCAGGGGAGGGAAGCAATCAGCCCCAGCATTTT. Combining the CDR3 with reference TRBV28 and TRBJ1-5 gives the whole variable domain DVKVTQSSRYLVKRTGEKVFLECVQDMDHENMFWYRQDPGLGLRLIYFSYDVKMKEKGDIPEGYSVSREKKERFSLILESASTNQTSMYLCASSSPGEGSNQPQHFGDGTRLSIL.

With respect to this clone: Its ends do not fully match the called genes, so a read error is possible. This chain connects TRBV7-9 to TRBJ1-4, with D perhaps TRBD1 (6 bases). Germline values: CDR1 SEHNR, CDR2 FQNEAQ (reference sequence). The CDR3 is 12 residues long. CDR3 nucleotides: TGTTCCAGCGGGACATATAATGAAAAACTGTTTTTT. Translated: CSSGTYNEKLFF. Drawing the rest from reference TRBV7-9 and TRBJ1-4, the complete variable domain is DTGVSQNPRHKITKRGQNVTFRCDPISEHNRLYWYRQTLGQGPEFLTYFQNEAQLEKSRLLSDRFSAERPKGSFSTLEIQRTEQGDSAMYLCSSGTYNEKLFFGSGTQLSVL.